This T cell receptor (beta chain) was captured by sequencing in a study of T cell changes during pregnancy in multiple sclerosis. Trimming shortened V by 6 bases and J by 5 bases, and 10 bases separated the two germline ends. The germline V gene has CDR1 MNHEY and CDR2 SVGAGI. The CDR3 loop spans 12 amino acids. Profiling relied on immunoSEQ multiplex PCR, and the TCRdb table lists in-frame clones only, not all of them. The repertoire consists of roughly 40,000 clones, with 88% occurring once and the leading ten covering more than 0.95%. This clonotype was sampled from a female donor with multiple sclerosis, enrolled in a pregnancy study. V usage is TRBV6-5 and J usage is TRBJ1-1; D uncertain. The source material was CD4+ T cells from peripheral blood mononuclear cells, sampled before pregnancy. CDR3 sequence: CASSHGGTEAFF. Written as DNA, the CDR3 is TGTGCCAGCAGCCACGGAGGGACTGAAGCTTTCTTT.